This is a list of T cell receptor beta chains from one sample in a study of response to subunit inactivated influenza vaccine. From the RT-PCR reads, TCRdb called clonotypes with MiXCR, one entry per CDR3 protein. The sample records a few hundred thousand distinct CDR3 sequences, 20% to 25% being singletons. Here the sequenced sample was PBMCs from blood, taken less than 22 months after vaccination. These receptor sequences come from a man in his fifties or sixties who received an inactivated influenza vaccine. Both conserved end residues are part of each CDR3. Each record gives: J gene, V gene, clone size, D gene, CDR3 DNA, CDR3 protein. D genes are given only for firm matches. Not all rows give a size; the values are once, few, many and, for expanded clones, a class.

j_call: TRBJ1-1
v_call: TRBV5-1
clone_size: few
d_call: -
cdr3_nt: TGCGCCAGCCGGGAGGGGTCAATGAACACTGAAGCTTTCTTT
cdr3_aa: CASREGSMNTEAFF

j_call: TRBJ2-2
v_call: TRBV6-2/TRBV6-3
clone_size: -
d_call: -
cdr3_nt: TGTGCCAGCAGTTTACCACCGTCCGGGGAGCTGTTTTTT
cdr3_aa: CASSLPPSGELFF

j_call: TRBJ1-2
v_call: TRBV7-2
clone_size: few
d_call: -
cdr3_nt: TGTGCCAGCAGCTTAGATCTGTTAGTCATGGACTTC
cdr3_aa: CASSLDLLVMDF

j_call: TRBJ2-1
v_call: TRBV7-2
clone_size: few
d_call: -
cdr3_nt: TGTGCCAGCAGCTTAGAGGTAGCGGCCAATGAGCAGTTCTTC
cdr3_aa: CASSLEVAANEQFF

j_call: TRBJ2-4
v_call: TRBV6-5
clone_size: few
d_call: -
cdr3_nt: TGTGCCAGCAGTTACGATTGGCAGGGGGCCAAAAACATTCAGTACTTC
cdr3_aa: CASSYDWQGAKNIQYF

j_call: TRBJ2-2
v_call: TRBV9
clone_size: few
d_call: TRBD1
cdr3_nt: TGTGCCAGCAGCGTAGGAGGTTCGCAGGGGGTTAACGGGGAGCTGTTTTTT
cdr3_aa: CASSVGGSQGVNGELFF

j_call: TRBJ2-2
v_call: TRBV12-3/TRBV12-4
clone_size: few
d_call: -
cdr3_nt: TGTGCCAGCAGTTTATTACGGGCGGGGGAGCTGTTTTTT
cdr3_aa: CASSLLRAGELFF

j_call: TRBJ1-2
v_call: TRBV7-2
clone_size: -
d_call: TRBD1
cdr3_nt: TGTGCCAGCAGCTTATTATCAGGCAGGGGGGGCTATGGCTACACCTTC
cdr3_aa: CASSLLSGRGGYGYTF

j_call: TRBJ2-1
v_call: TRBV18
clone_size: -
d_call: -
cdr3_nt: TGTGCCAGCTCACCACCGTACAATGAGCAGTTCTTC
cdr3_aa: CASSPPYNEQFF

j_call: TRBJ1-6
v_call: TRBV6-2/TRBV6-3
clone_size: -
d_call: TRBD1
cdr3_nt: TGTGCCAGCAGTGAGACAGGGAATATTTCACCCCTCCACTTT
cdr3_aa: CASSETGNISPLHF

j_call: TRBJ2-3
v_call: TRBV9
clone_size: few
d_call: TRBD1
cdr3_nt: TGTGCCAGCAGCGTCGCCGGGACAGGGTTTACAGATACGCAGTATTTT
cdr3_aa: CASSVAGTGFTDTQYF

j_call: TRBJ2-7
v_call: TRBV12-3/TRBV12-4
clone_size: -
d_call: -
cdr3_nt: TGTGCCAGCAGTTTACCGGGGCACGGCTACGAGCAGTACTTC
cdr3_aa: CASSLPGHGYEQYF

j_call: TRBJ1-5
v_call: TRBV3-1
clone_size: -
d_call: TRBD1
cdr3_nt: TGTGCCAGCAGCCAAGGGTTAGGGGGCACGGGTCAGCCCCGGCATTTT
cdr3_aa: CASSQGLGGTGQPRHF

j_call: TRBJ1-5
v_call: TRBV5-5
clone_size: -
d_call: -
cdr3_nt: TGTGCCAGCAGCTTGGGATCGGACGGCAATCAGCCCCAGCATTTT
cdr3_aa: CASSLGSDGNQPQHF

j_call: TRBJ1-4
v_call: TRBV5-1
clone_size: -
d_call: -
cdr3_nt: TGCGCCAGCAGCTTGGCGGCGGCAGCAACTAATGAAAAACTGTTTTTT
cdr3_aa: CASSLAAAATNEKLFF

j_call: TRBJ2-7
v_call: TRBV20-1
clone_size: -
d_call: -
cdr3_nt: TGCAGTGCCCTCCTCGTCAGGTCCTCCTACGAGCAGTACTTC
cdr3_aa: CSALLVRSSYEQYF

j_call: TRBJ2-5
v_call: TRBV3-1
clone_size: -
d_call: TRBD2
cdr3_nt: TGTGCCAGCAGCCATTTTTTGGGGGGGGGAGAGACCCAGTACTTC
cdr3_aa: CASSHFLGGGETQYF

j_call: TRBJ2-2
v_call: TRBV20-1
clone_size: many
d_call: -
cdr3_nt: TGCAGTGCTAGACGGGGGACAGCCGACACCGGGGAGCTGTTTTTT
cdr3_aa: CSARRGTADTGELFF

j_call: TRBJ2-3
v_call: TRBV29-1
clone_size: few
d_call: TRBD2
cdr3_nt: TGCAGCGTAGGGACTAGCGGGAGAGTCACAGATACGCAGTATTTT
cdr3_aa: CSVGTSGRVTDTQYF

j_call: TRBJ1-1
v_call: TRBV6-6
clone_size: few
d_call: -
cdr3_nt: TGTGCCAGCCTAGACGGGGGAACTGAAGCTTTCTTT
cdr3_aa: CASLDGGTEAFF

j_call: TRBJ2-1
v_call: TRBV5-1
clone_size: few
d_call: -
cdr3_nt: TGCGCCAGCAGCCAATTGGGCTACAATGAGCAGTTCTTC
cdr3_aa: CASSQLGYNEQFF

j_call: TRBJ2-7
v_call: TRBV29-1
clone_size: medium-sized
d_call: TRBD1
cdr3_nt: TGCAGCGTTGAAGGAGTAGGGGACAGCTCCTACGAGCAGTACTTC
cdr3_aa: CSVEGVGDSSYEQYF

j_call: TRBJ2-2
v_call: TRBV12-3/TRBV12-4
clone_size: -
d_call: TRBD2
cdr3_nt: TGTGCCAGCAGTTTAGTTGGACTAGCGGTCCCAGGAAGGGAGCTGTTTTTT
cdr3_aa: CASSLVGLAVPGRELFF

j_call: TRBJ1-6
v_call: TRBV7-2
clone_size: -
d_call: TRBD1
cdr3_nt: TGTGCCAGCAGGCGACCTTACAGGGGTGGGAATTCACCCCTCCACTTT
cdr3_aa: CASRRPYRGGNSPLHF

j_call: TRBJ1-1
v_call: TRBV11-1
clone_size: few
d_call: TRBD1
cdr3_nt: TGTGCCAGCAGTCCCTGGGACAGGGGGACCAACACTGAAGCTTTCTTT
cdr3_aa: CASSPWDRGTNTEAFF